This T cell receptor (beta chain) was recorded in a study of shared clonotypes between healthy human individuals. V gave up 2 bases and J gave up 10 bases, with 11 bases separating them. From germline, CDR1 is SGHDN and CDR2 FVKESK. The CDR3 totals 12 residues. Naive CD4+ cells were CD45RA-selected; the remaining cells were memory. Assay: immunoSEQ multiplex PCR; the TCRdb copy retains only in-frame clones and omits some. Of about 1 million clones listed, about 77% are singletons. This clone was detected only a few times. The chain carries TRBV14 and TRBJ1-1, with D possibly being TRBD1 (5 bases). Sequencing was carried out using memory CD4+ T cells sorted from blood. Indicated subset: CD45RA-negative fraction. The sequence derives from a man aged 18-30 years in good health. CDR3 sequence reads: CASSQLGVGAFF. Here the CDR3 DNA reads TGTGCCAGCAGCCAACTAGGGGTGGGAGCTTTCTTT.